Shown below are 25 T cell receptor beta chains from a single sample sequenced in a study of beta chain features in type 1 diabetes. Overall study findings and caveats: Shortening of TCRB CDR3s, moderate but significant, appeared in all four CD4+ subsets of Type 1 diabetes patients.

Their antigens are not known. The isolated RNA, all of it, was reverse transcribed, so expressed TCRB transcripts were what got sequenced. TCRdb keeps only in-frame clones here, not all; method: immunoSEQ multiplex PCR. The sample shows about 660,000 clones, over 13% of them seen only once. The source material was naive CD4+ T cells from blood. The receptors shown here come from a young man with type 1 diabetes.

V is TRBV7-8 and J is TRBJ2-6; 7 bases align to TRBD1. Per germline, CDR1 SGHVS and CDR2 FQNEAQ. Trimming at V came to 5 bases and at J to 0 bases, leaving 7 bases not matched to a gene. This CDR3 spans 17 amino acids. This CDR3 reads CASSLRDSYSGANVLTF. The CDR3 DNA reads as TGTGCCAGCAGCCTCCGGGACAGTTACTCTGGGGCCAACGTCCTGACTTTC. The complete variable domain, with remaining parts taken from reference TRBV7-8 and TRBJ2-6, reads GAGVSQSPRYKVAKRGQDVALRCDPISGHVSLFWYQQALGQGPEFLTYFQNEAQLDKSGLPSDRFFAERPEGSVSTLKIQRTQQEDSAVYLCASSLRDSYSGANVLTFGAGSRLTVL.

This clone has a handful of counts. The V gene is TRBV19, the J gene TRBJ1-5, with 10 bases matching TRBD1. V dropped 5 bases and J dropped 3; count of bases not matched to a gene: 1. Germline loops: CDR1 LNHDA, CDR2 SQIVND (reference sequence). The CDR3 covers 14 residues. The DNA for the CDR3 is TGTGCCAGTAGTGGGACAGGGGTCAATCAGCCCCAGCATTTT. Residues: CASSGTGVNQPQHF.

The gene calls are TRBV7-2 and TRBJ2-7, with D hard to call. Looked up from germline, CDR1 is SGHTA and CDR2 is FQGNSA. V was pared by 4 bases and J by 10 bases, with 14 bases between. The CDR3 extends over 12 amino acids. In nucleotides, the CDR3 is TGTGCCAGCAGCTCTTCTCCGAAGCTACAGTACTTC. It codes for CASSSSPKLQYF.

This clone was observed a few times. This chain joins TRBV4-1 and TRBJ1-4, with D unresolved. Germline V gene sequence: CDR1 MGHRA, CDR2 YSYEKL. This CDR3 contains 14 residues. Trimming stripped 1 base from V and 8 bases from J, with 11 bases between. The CDR3, as DNA: TGCGCCAGCAGCCAAGTGTCTCATTTGGAAAAACTGTTTTTT. This sequence encodes CASSQVSHLEKLFF.

The chain recombines TRBV25-1 with TRBJ1-5; D is uncertain. The CDR3 has 13 residues. The V and J ends lost 6 bases and 6 bases respectively, with 12 bases between them. Germline CDR1 reads MGHDK; CDR2 reads SYGVNS. The chain's CDR3 is CASSPGVAQPQHF. CDR3 in DNA: TGTGCCAGCAGCCCCGGCGTGGCTCAGCCCCAGCATTTT.

This clone turned up a few times. The chain has TRBV30 and TRBJ2-7; D ambiguous. This CDR3 has 16 residues. CDR1 and CDR2 from the germline V gene are GTSNPN and SVGIG (reference sequence). The ends were cut back, 2 bases at V and 0 bases at J, with 17 bases in the middle. Here the CDR3 reads CAWSPPYDFHSYEQYF. CDR3 nucleotide sequence: TGTGCCTGGAGTCCTCCCTACGATTTTCACTCCTACGAGCAGTACTTC.

This clone was seen more than once but under ten times. This CDR3 is also generated by other DNA sequences in the sample. V usage is TRBV7-2 and J usage is TRBJ2-6; D gene unclear. Germline V lookup: CDR1 SGHTA, CDR2 FQGNSA. CDR3 length: 15 residues. With 4 bases removed from V and 1 base from J, the gap between germline ends came to 8 bases. Here the CDR3 reads CASSSLGSGANVLTF. CDR3 sequence (DNA): TGTGCCAGCAGCTCTTTGGGATCTGGGGCCAACGTCCTGACTTTC.

A word on this clone: Other DNA variants within this sample encode the same CDR3. This chain uses TRBV5-6 with TRBJ2-1; 8 positions match TRBD1. Germline V gene data show CDR1 as SGHDT and CDR2 as YYEEEE. V gave up 2 bases and J gave up 9 bases; unmatched junction bases: 4. The CDR3 has 13 residues. This chain's CDR3 is CASSLDRGGEQFF. The CDR3 DNA follows: TGTGCCAGCAGCTTAGACAGGGGCGGTGAGCAGTTCTTC. The whole variable domain, remainder taken from reference TRBV5-6 and TRBJ2-1, is DAGVTQSPTHLIKTRGQQVTLRCSPKSGHDTVSWYQQALGQGPQFIFQYYEEEERQRGNFPDRFSGHQFPNYSSELNVNALLLGDSALYLCASSLDRGGEQFFGPGTRLTVL.

This chain uses TRBV5-1 with TRBJ2-5, with 7 nucleotides matching TRBD2. J was trimmed by 4 bases and V by 2 bases; bases with no gene match: 5. The CDR3 extends over 14 amino acids. The V gene's germline CDR1 is SGHRS and CDR2 YFSETQ. The CDR3 sequence: CASSFQRGRETQYF. The CDR3, as DNA: TGCGCCAGCAGCTTTCAGCGGGGTCGAGAGACCCAGTACTTC.

V usage is TRBV4-1 and J usage is TRBJ2-2; 11 bases agree with TRBD1. This CDR3 comprises 16 residues. The J segment lost 5 bases and the V segment lost 5 bases, leaving 7 bases of the junction unmatched. From germline, CDR1 is MGHRA and CDR2 YSYEKL. For the CDR3, the DNA is TGCGCCAGCAGCTTCGGACAGGGGGCGCGGACCGGGGAGCTGTTTTTT. It codes for CASSFGQGARTGELFF.

The chain employs TRBV20-1 and TRBJ1-2; D gene unclear. The CDR3 sequence is 11 residues long. Trimming took off 8 bases at V and 0 bases at J, with 7 bases between the two ends. Per germline, CDR1 DFQATT and CDR2 SNEGSKA (reference sequence). The CDR3 sequence: CSRASNYGYTF. CDR3 nucleotide sequence: TGCAGTCGAGCCTCTAACTATGGCTACACCTTC.

This chain joins TRBV5-8 and TRBJ2-3; 8 nucleotides agree with TRBD1. Germline loops: CDR1 SGHTS, CDR2 YDEGEE. V lost 5 bases to trimming and J lost 1 base; unmatched junction nucleotides: 6. There are 15 residues in the CDR3. The CDR3 protein is CASSTTGVRTDTQYF. In nucleotides, the CDR3 is TGTGCCAGCAGTACGACAGGGGTCCGCACAGATACGCAGTATTTT.

The gene calls are TRBV7-9 and TRBJ2-3; the D is unclear. Deletions cut 3 bases from V and 7 bases from J, with 14 bases between. CDR1 and CDR2 (germline): SEHNR, FQNEAQ (reference sequence). This CDR3 comprises 14 residues. CDR3 region: CASSFPVAAHTQYF. The DNA of the CDR3 is TGTGCCAGCAGCTTTCCCGTTGCGGCGCATACGCAGTATTTT. The full variable domain, its missing parts supplied by reference TRBV7-9 and TRBJ2-3, is DTGVSQNPRHKITKRGQNVTFRCDPISEHNRLYWYRQTLGQGPEFLTYFQNEAQLEKSRLLSDRFSAERPKGSFSTLEIQRTEQGDSAMYLCASSFPVAAHTQYFGPGTRLTVL.

In its sample, this clone was seen a few times. The gene calls are TRBV30 and TRBJ1-5, with D perhaps TRBD1 (5 bases). There are 15 residues in the CDR3. Trimming cost V 1 base and J 2 bases, with 12 bases left between them. CDR1 and CDR2 (germline): GTSNPN, SVGIG (reference sequence). The CDR3 DNA reads as TGTGCCTGGAGTGCGGGGGTTGGGGGCAATCAGCCCCAGCATTTT. The encoded protein is CAWSAGVGGNQPQHF.

The CDR3 DNA follows: TGTGCCATCAGCGTCCCCCCCCTCGCAACAGGGATCGGCTACGAGCAGTACTTC. This codes for CAISVPPLATGIGYEQYF. The chain has TRBV10-3 and TRBJ2-7; the D gene is possibly TRBD1 (6 bases). V was shortened by 6 bases and J by 3 bases, with 27 bases between the two germline ends. The CDR3 loop spans 18 amino acids. CDR1 is ENHRY, CDR2 SYGVKD, per germline.

This clone was seen more than once but under ten times. A junction boundary mismatches the germline segment, possibly from a read error. V is TRBV29-1 and J is TRBJ2-2; possibly TRBD1 for D (5 bases). The CDR3 runs to 14 residues. In germline, CDR1 is SQVTM, CDR2 ANQGSEA. In nucleotides, the CDR3 is TGCAGCGTTATAGGACAATCGAACGCCGGGGAGCTGTTTTTT. Residues: CSVIGQSNAGELFF.

Concerning this clone itself: Distinct nucleotide sequences in the sample also encode this CDR3. This chain links TRBV5-1 with TRBJ2-5; D ambiguous. Germline V lookup: CDR1 SGHRS, CDR2 YFSETQ. The germline V and J ends were trimmed by 5 bases and 2 bases, with 10 bases remaining between them. The CDR3 spans 13 residues. CDR3 in amino acids: CASSSLVQETQYF. The CDR3 nucleotides read TGCGCCAGCAGTAGTCTGGTGCAAGAGACCCAGTACTTC.

This clone was seen only a few times. The chain has TRBV7-2 and TRBJ2-3, with D possibly being TRBD2 (5 bases). V lost 2 bases and J 6 bases, leaving 12 bases between the germline ends. Germline CDR1 SGHTA, CDR2 FQGNSA. The CDR3 totals 14 residues. CDR3: CASSLFGGRDTQYF. CDR3 DNA: TGTGCCAGCAGCTTATTTGGCGGGCGGGATACGCAGTATTTT.

This clone occurred a few times. The chain is built from TRBV28 and TRBJ2-1; 10 bases agree with TRBD1. Germline V lookup: CDR1 MDHEN, CDR2 SYDVKM. J gave up 1 base and V 5 bases, and 8 bases lay outside the gene matches. CDR3 length: 17 residues. CDR3 loop: CASSESTGGSSYNEQFF. CDR3 in DNA: TGTGCCAGCAGTGAATCGACAGGGGGCTCATCCTACAATGAGCAGTTCTTC. Full variable domain (outside the CDR3, taken from reference TRBV28 and TRBJ2-1): DVKVTQSSRYLVKRTGEKVFLECVQDMDHENMFWYRQDPGLGLRLIYFSYDVKMKEKGDIPEGYSVSREKKERFSLILESASTNQTSMYLCASSESTGGSSYNEQFFGPGTRLTVL.

The chain recombines TRBV7-2 with TRBJ2-2, with 12 bases lining up with TRBD1. The germline gives CDR1 SGHTA, CDR2 FQGNSA. The CDR3 extends over 16 amino acids. V lost 5 bases, J lost 7 bases, and 8 bases stayed unmatched. CDR3 in amino acids: CASSGRDRGRFGELFF. In nucleotides, the CDR3 is TGTGCCAGCAGCGGGCGGGACAGGGGGCGATTCGGGGAGCTGTTTTTT.

V is TRBV10-3 and J is TRBJ2-7; tentatively, D is TRBD2 (6 bases). Germline V gene sequence: CDR1 ENHRY, CDR2 SYGVKD. Trimming took off 10 bases at V and 2 bases at J, with 12 bases between the two ends. This CDR3 is built from 12 residues. The chain's CDR3 is CATWDSTYEQYF. For the CDR3, the DNA is TGTGCCACGTGGGACTCGACCTACGAGCAGTACTTC.

This chain connects TRBV7-3 to TRBJ1-4; no clear D gene. The V gene's germline CDR1 is SGHTA and CDR2 FQGTGA. V lost 1 base, J lost 8 bases, and 14 bases lay in between. The CDR3 has 15 residues. The CDR3 spells CASSLRGLQGEKLFF. In DNA, the CDR3 is TGTGCCAGCAGCTTAAGAGGTCTCCAAGGGGAAAAACTGTTTTTT.

The rearrangement uses TRBV25-1 and TRBJ2-7, with 8 bases that match TRBD1. Germline V gives CDR1 MGHDK, CDR2 SYGVNS. This CDR3 is 15 amino acids long. V lost 3 bases, J lost 5 bases, and 9 bases stayed unmatched. The CDR3, as DNA: TGTGCCAGCAGTGACTACGGGACAGGAGGGAACGAGCAGTACTTC. This sequence encodes CASSDYGTGGNEQYF.

This clone was counted only a few times. Other nucleotide sequences from this sample produce the same CDR3. V gene TRBV7-6 combines with J gene TRBJ2-6, with 7 bases aligning to TRBD1. V shed 5 bases, J shed 1 base, and the junction held 2 bases outside the gene matches. There are 15 residues in the CDR3. Germline values: CDR1 SGHVS, CDR2 FNYEAQ. CDR3 nucleotides: TGTGCCAGCAGCCTGGGACAGTCTGGGGCCAACGTCCTGACTTTC. This sequence encodes CASSLGQSGANVLTF. The whole variable domain, filled in from reference TRBV7-6 and TRBJ2-6, reads GAGVSQSPRYKVTKRGQDVALRCDPISGHVSLYWYRQALGQGPEFLTYFNYEAQQDKSGLPNDRFSAERPEGSISTLTIQRTEQRDSAMYRCASSLGQSGANVLTFGAGSRLTVL.

This clone showed up just a few times. This chain connects TRBV28 to TRBJ1-2, with D maybe TRBD1 (5 bases). Germline CDR1 is MDHEN and CDR2 is SYDVKM. This CDR3 has 13 amino acids. The ends were cut back, 7 bases at V and 3 bases at J, with 12 bases in the middle. CDR3 loop: CASTPGTDYGYTF. The CDR3, as DNA: TGTGCCAGCACTCCGGGGACCGACTATGGCTACACCTTC.